The 29 T cell receptor beta chains presented below share a single source sample, sequenced in a study of shared clonotypes between healthy human individuals. Profiling relied on immunoSEQ multiplex PCR, and the TCRdb table lists in-frame clones only, not all of them. The profile shows about 2.3 million clones, just over 90% of them singletons. Sequenced: naive CD4+ T cells from PBMCs. Subset described: CD45RA+ positively selected. The receptors were gathered from a man aged 18 to 30 in good health. Some clones in this sample may be carry-over from other donors' samples.

The V call is TRBV15, the J call TRBJ2-3; no clear D. There are 16 residues in the CDR3. Germline V CDR1 and CDR2: LNHNV, YYDKDF (reference sequence). The V end was cut by 0 bases, the J end by 0 bases, with 10 bases between. CDR3 DNA sequence: TGTGCCACCAGCAGAGATTCCAGGACGAGCACAGATACGCAGTATTTT. Protein product: CATSRDSRTSTDTQYF.

The rearrangement links TRBV27 to TRBJ1-1; D is possibly TRBD1 (5 bases). The CDR3 is 12 amino acids. The germline gives CDR1 MNHEY, CDR2 SMNVEV (reference sequence). The V end was cut by 6 bases, the J end by 10 bases, with 15 bases between. In DNA form, the CDR3 reads TGTGCCAGCAGCCAAGGGGCAGGGAGAGCTTTCTTT. Translation gives CASSQGAGRAFF.

V is TRBV27 and J is TRBJ2-7; a possible D gene is TRBD2 (6 bases). Germline-derived CDR1 and CDR2 are MNHEY and SMNVEV (reference sequence). This CDR3 is 14 amino acids long. Trimming removed 6 bases at V and 6 bases at J, with 18 bases between. This chain's CDR3 is CASRSPGLGGEQYF. The CDR3 nucleotides are TGTGCCAGCAGGTCTCCGGGCCTGGGGGGCGAGCAGTACTTC.

V and J are TRBV11-2 and TRBJ2-7, with D possibly being TRBD2 (5 bases). V gave up 7 bases and J gave up 2 bases, with 15 bases separating them. Germline CDR1 reads SGHAT; CDR2 reads FQNNGV. This CDR3 region has 14 residues. This chain's CDR3 is CASKDSLAAYEQYF. In nucleotides, the CDR3 is TGTGCCAGCAAAGACTCCCTAGCAGCCTACGAGCAGTACTTC.

The V gene is TRBV18, the J gene TRBJ2-2; the D is unclear. The V end was cut by 6 bases, the J end by 2 bases, with 16 bases between. The CDR3 is 16 residues long. Per germline, CDR1 KGHSH and CDR2 LQKENI. This chain's CDR3 is CASSTSRSHNTGELFF. The CDR3 DNA is TGTGCCAGCTCGACCTCCAGGTCCCACAACACCGGGGAGCTGTTTTTT.

The chain carries TRBV7-2 and TRBJ2-7, with 7 bases that match TRBD2. With 1 base clipped from V and 4 bases from J, the junction kept 7 bases outside the gene matches. The CDR3 consists of 15 residues. CDR1 is SGHTA and CDR2 is FQGNSA in the germline V gene. The chain's CDR3 is CASSLGGGRGYEQYF. CDR3 nucleotide sequence: TGTGCCAGCAGCTTAGGGGGCGGGAGAGGTTACGAGCAGTACTTC. The whole variable domain, remainder taken from reference TRBV7-2 and TRBJ2-7, is GAGVSQSPSNKVTEKGKDVELRCDPISGHTALYWYRQSLGQGLEFLIYFQGNSAPDKSGLPSDRFSAERTGGSVSTLTIQRTQQEDSAVYLCASSLGGGRGYEQYFGPGTRLTVT.

The V gene is TRBV6-1, the J gene TRBJ2-3, with 8 nucleotides matching TRBD2. CDR1 and CDR2 (germline): MNHNS, SASEGT. This CDR3 region has 13 residues. CDR3 in amino acids: CAARLASSDTQYF. The DNA of the CDR3 is TGTGCAGCTCGACTAGCGAGTTCAGATACGCAGTATTTT.

V gene TRBV7-9 combines with J gene TRBJ2-5; 7 positions agree with TRBD1. The CDR3 length is 14 residues. V shed 3 bases and J 3 bases; nucleotides not matched to a gene: 4. Germline V CDR1 and CDR2: SEHNR, FQNEAQ (reference sequence). CDR3 loop: CASSFTGTEETQYF. The CDR3 DNA reads as TGTGCCAGCAGCTTTACCGGGACAGAAGAGACCCAGTACTTC.

The chain uses TRBV30 and TRBJ2-7; 8 bases fit TRBD2. The V gene's germline CDR1 is GTSNPN and CDR2 SVGIG (reference sequence). CDR3 size: 14 residues. Losses at the gene ends were 5 bases for V and 7 bases for J; bases not matched to a gene: 13. The CDR3 is CAWSKERERREQYF. The CDR3 nucleotides are TGTGCCTGGTCCAAAGAGCGGGAGCGTCGGGAGCAGTACTTC.

The genes are TRBV19 and TRBJ2-3, with D unclear. Germline-derived CDR1 and CDR2 are LNHDA and SQIVND (reference sequence). V lost 5 bases, J lost 3 bases, and 15 bases lay in between. The CDR3 consists of 15 residues. The CDR3 coding sequence is TGTGCCAGTAGTTCCCTCCAGCGAGCTACAGATACGCAGTATTTT. It translates to CASSSLQRATDTQYF.

The chain is built from TRBV19 and TRBJ2-1; TRBD2 aligns across 7 bases. The V segment lost 8 bases and the J segment 7 bases; nucleotides outside the gene matches: 14. Germline-derived CDR1 and CDR2 are LNHDA and SQIVND (reference sequence). CDR3 length: 15 residues. The CDR3 DNA sequence: TGTGCCAGTGGCCTTGAGGGAGGGCCTTGGAATGAGCAGTTCTTC. Amino acid sequence: CASGLEGGPWNEQFF.

This clone has just one count. This chain connects TRBV5-1 to TRBJ2-5; D possibly corresponds to TRBD1 (6 bases). The CDR3 contains 14 residues. CDR1 is SGHRS, CDR2 YFSETQ, per germline. Trimming removed 4 bases from V and 1 base from J, with 11 bases in between. CDR3 in amino acids: CASSLNRAQETQYF. The CDR3 DNA reads as TGCGCCAGCAGCCTCAACAGGGCCCAAGAGACCCAGTACTTC.

V gene TRBV20-1 combines with J gene TRBJ2-1, with D possibly TRBD1 on 6 matching bases. Trimming left V 5 bases short and J 8 bases short, with 10 bases between. Germline V gene data show CDR1 as DFQATT and CDR2 as SNEGSKA (reference sequence). CDR3 length: 11 amino acids. CDR3 protein: CSAQYRDEQFF. The CDR3 DNA reads as TGCAGTGCTCAATACAGGGATGAGCAGTTCTTC.

The V gene is TRBV28, the J gene TRBJ2-1, with no clear D. In germline, CDR1 is MDHEN, CDR2 SYDVKM. The CDR3 is made up of 17 amino acids. Trimming removed 2 bases from V and 0 bases from J, with 14 bases in between. CDR3 sequence (DNA): TGTGCCAGCAGTTTACCCGGTCTTCAAAGCTCCTACAATGAGCAGTTCTTC. Amino acids: CASSLPGLQSSYNEQFF. Using reference TRBV28 and TRBJ2-1 for the parts outside the CDR3, the full variable domain is DVKVTQSSRYLVKRTGEKVFLECVQDMDHENMFWYRQDPGLGLRLIYFSYDVKMKEKGDIPEGYSVSREKKERFSLILESASTNQTSMYLCASSLPGLQSSYNEQFFGPGTRLTVL.

J is TRBJ1-5 and V is TRBV7-9; 9 bases are a match to TRBD1. V shed 3 bases and J 1 base; nucleotides not matched to a gene: 7. The CDR3 runs 17 residues. Germline V CDR1 and CDR2: SEHNR, FQNEAQ (reference sequence). The CDR3 DNA sequence: TGTGCCAGCAGCTTGGGACAGGGCTCAGGGAGCAATCAGCCCCAGCATTTT. It yields the protein CASSLGQGSGSNQPQHF.

The rearrangement joins TRBV5-4 to TRBJ2-6; 11 positions match TRBD2. From germline, CDR1 is SGHNT and CDR2 YYREEE (reference sequence). The CDR3 extends over 19 amino acids. Trimming cost V 2 bases and J 0 bases; bases outside gene matches: 7. The CDR3 is CASSLRASGGSSGANVLTF. CDR3 nucleotide sequence: TGTGCCAGCAGCTTAAGGGCTAGCGGGGGGAGCTCTGGGGCCAACGTCCTGACTTTC.

In this sample, this clone turned up once. This sequence joins TRBV20-1 and TRBJ1-1; D is undetermined. CDR3 size: 11 residues. The V gene's germline CDR1 is DFQATT and CDR2 SNEGSKA (reference sequence). V lost 3 bases and J lost 10, with 12 bases in between. As DNA, the CDR3 is TGCAGTGCTAGTTTCCAGATCGGAGCTTTCTTT. The encoded protein is CSASFQIGAFF.

This chain links TRBV5-6 with TRBJ2-5, with D unresolved. The CDR3 sequence is 14 residues long. V shed 4 bases and J shed 4 bases, with 14 bases lying between them. Germline V gives CDR1 SGHDT, CDR2 YYEEEE. CDR3 in DNA: TGTGCCAGCAGCCCGCTGACAATCCCAGAGACCCAGTACTTC. This gives the protein CASSPLTIPETQYF.

This chain uses TRBV10-1 with TRBJ1-1; 9 bases are shared with TRBD1. Germline lookup yields CDR1 WNHNN and CDR2 SYGVQD (reference sequence). The CDR3 spans 13 residues. The V segment lost 2 bases and the J segment 11 bases; nucleotides outside the gene matches: 6. DNA for the CDR3: TGCGCCAGCAGTGAGATTCGGACAGGGGAGGCTTTCTTT. Amino acid sequence: CASSEIRTGEAFF.

The J gene is TRBJ2-4, the V gene TRBV27; 8 bases map to TRBD1. The V gene end was trimmed by 4 bases and the J gene end by 6 bases; junction bases not matched to a gene: 11. The CDR3 covers 16 residues. CDR1 and CDR2 from the germline V gene are MNHEY and SMNVEV (reference sequence). In DNA form, the CDR3 reads TGTGCCAGCAGTTCTGCCCCCCCGGGACAGGCAAACATTCAGTACTTC. Amino acid sequence: CASSSAPPGQANIQYF.

Details on this clone: Other DNA sequences from this sample encode an identical CDR3 as well. The chain uses TRBV19 and TRBJ2-5; no clear D gene. The CDR3 spans 13 residues. The germline V gene has CDR1 LNHDA and CDR2 SQIVND (reference sequence). V lost 0 bases and J 5 bases, leaving 7 bases between the germline ends. CDR3 loop: CASSIERKETQYF. In nucleotides, the CDR3 is TGTGCCAGTAGTATAGAAAGGAAGGAGACCCAGTACTTC.

This chain joins TRBV6-5 and TRBJ1-5; D is ambiguous. CDR1 and CDR2 (germline): MNHEY, SVGAGI. The ends were cut back, 3 bases at V and 0 bases at J, with 12 bases in the middle. The CDR3 runs to 16 residues. CDR3 sequence reads: CASSYPWTGSNQPQHF. The CDR3 DNA is TGTGCCAGCAGTTATCCTTGGACGGGTAGCAATCAGCCCCAGCATTTT.

The rearrangement links TRBV9 to TRBJ2-3; 8 nucleotides align to TRBD2. This CDR3 has 15 residues. The germline CDR1 and CDR2 sequences are SGDLS and YYNGEE. V shed 3 bases and J 4 bases; nucleotides not matched to a gene: 7. The CDR3 nucleotides are TGTGCCAGCAGCGGTCGGGGAGCGGGAGCAGATACGCAGTATTTT. This translates into CASSGRGAGADTQYF.

Remarks on this clone: The sample holds other DNA sequences that translate to the same CDR3. The chain is built from TRBV2 and TRBJ2-5; unclear D gene. Trimming removed 5 bases at V and 1 base at J, with 8 bases between. CDR1 is SNHLY, CDR2 FYNNEI, per germline. CDR3 length: 13 amino acids. In nucleotides, the CDR3 is TGTGCCAGCAGTACCGGGTCCCAAGAGACCCAGTACTTC. Translation gives CASSTGSQETQYF. The full variable domain, in which reference TRBV2 and TRBJ2-5 provide the parts outside the CDR3, is EPEVTQTPSHQVTQMGQEVILRCVPISNHLYFYWYRQILGQKVEFLVSFYNNEISEKSEIFDDQFSVERPDGSNFTLKIRSTKLEDSAMYFCASSTGSQETQYFGPGTRLLVL.

In its sample, this clone was seen once. J is TRBJ2-5 and V is TRBV7-9; 7 bases match TRBD1. The ends lost 3 bases at V and 1 base at J; junction bases unmatched: 2. Germline CDR1 and CDR2: SEHNR and FQNEAQ (reference sequence). The CDR3 sequence is 14 residues long. The CDR3 protein is CASSFRDSQETQYF. The CDR3 bases are TGTGCCAGCAGCTTCAGGGACAGCCAAGAGACCCAGTACTTC. Full variable domain (missing parts from reference TRBV7-9 and TRBJ2-5): DTGVSQNPRHKITKRGQNVTFRCDPISEHNRLYWYRQTLGQGPEFLTYFQNEAQLEKSRLLSDRFSAERPKGSFSTLEIQRTEQGDSAMYLCASSFRDSQETQYFGPGTRLLVL.

The chain joins TRBV5-4 to TRBJ1-1; D may be TRBD1 (6 bases). This CDR3 is built from 17 residues. Germline CDR1 and CDR2: SGHNT and YYREEE (reference sequence). V was cut by 4 bases and J by 1 base, with 20 bases left in between. CDR3 sequence (DNA): TGTGCCAGCAGCGACGGCCGAGGGGGGCCTGGGAACACTGAAGCTTTCTTT. As protein: CASSDGRGGPGNTEAFF.

The CDR3 DNA follows: TGCGCCAGCAGCCTGGCGAGCTTGAGCACTGAAGCTTTCTTT. Translated: CASSLASLSTEAFF. The chain couples TRBV5-1 to TRBJ1-1; D not resolved. The V gene's germline CDR1 is SGHRS and CDR2 YFSETQ. The CDR3 extends over 14 amino acids. Trimming pared 4 bases from V and 4 bases from J, leaving 14 bases between.

Details on this clone: The sample carries other DNA sequences with the same CDR3. The chain is built from TRBV6-5 and TRBJ1-2; 9 bases are a match to TRBD1. The CDR3 contains 13 residues. V was pared by 6 bases and J by 7 bases, with 6 bases of the junction left unmatched. CDR1 MNHEY and CDR2 SVGAGI come from the germline V gene. The chain's CDR3 is CASSPGQGGGYTF. The CDR3 DNA is TGTGCCAGCAGCCCGGGACAGGGCGGTGGCTACACCTTC.

V usage is TRBV10-3 and J usage is TRBJ2-1; D uncertain. From germline, CDR1 is ENHRY and CDR2 SYGVKD. The CDR3 is 14 amino acids. Trimming left V 3 bases short and J 3 bases short, with 9 bases between. The CDR3 DNA reads TGTGCCATCAGTGAATCTATGGACTACAATGAGCAGTTCTTC. It translates to CAISESMDYNEQFF.